Presented here are 28 T cell receptor beta chains from one specimen sequenced in a study of blood T cells in healthy people across ages. A second PCR of 7 to 11 cycles used a sample-barcoded 5' primer and a J-beta primer mix. TCRdb analysed the 5' RACE reads with MiXCR anew, one entry per CDR3 protein. In the table there are almost 1 million distinct CDR3 sequences, roughly 51% of which are singletons. Sequencing was performed on blood. These receptors originate from a woman aged 55 to 70 in good health.

J is TRBJ1-3 and V is TRBV4-1; D gene unclear. The V gene's germline CDR1 is MGHRA and CDR2 YSYEKL. The germline V and J ends were trimmed by 1 base and 0 bases, with 7 bases remaining between them. This CDR3 comprises 15 residues. The CDR3 loop is CASSQVINSGNTIYF. The CDR3 DNA reads TGCGCCAGCAGCCAAGTAATCAACTCTGGAAACACCATATATTTT.

This clonotype has only one observation. The gene calls are TRBV6-1 and TRBJ1-2; D not certain. CDR1 MNHNS and CDR2 SASEGT come from the germline V gene. The CDR3 has 12 amino acids. Trimming stripped 7 bases from V and 4 bases from J, with 10 bases between. The CDR3 loop reads CASTGSPYGYTF. The CDR3 DNA reads TGTGCCAGCACAGGCAGTCCCTATGGCTACACCTTC.

The chain employs TRBV20-1 and TRBJ2-1; TRBD2 matches 10 bases. Trimming took 5 bases from V and 8 from J; bases not matched to a gene: 6. This CDR3 is 13 amino acids long. Germline-derived CDR1 and CDR2 are DFQATT and SNEGSKA (reference sequence). Here the CDR3 reads CSASSGSLYEQFF. The DNA of the CDR3 is TGCAGTGCTTCTAGCGGGAGTTTGTATGAGCAGTTCTTC.

The chain has TRBV20-1 and TRBJ2-1; 9 bases match TRBD2. The V and J ends lost 3 bases and 6 bases, in that order; junction bases with no gene match: 6. The CDR3 has 14 amino acids. Germline V gives CDR1 DFQATT, CDR2 SNEGSKA (reference sequence). This CDR3 reads CSASMLAGLNEQFF. CDR3 coding DNA: TGCAGTGCTAGTATGCTAGCGGGACTCAATGAGCAGTTCTTC.

The chain recombines TRBV29-1 with TRBJ2-1; 10 nucleotides line up with TRBD2. There are 14 residues in the CDR3. Germline CDR1 reads SQVTM; CDR2 reads ANQGSEA. J lost 3 bases, V lost 6 bases, and 5 bases had no gene match. Here the CDR3 DNA reads TGCAGCGTGTGCGCTAGCGGGAGCTACAATGAGCAGTTCTTC. Encoded protein: CSVCASGSYNEQFF.

The chain is built from TRBV5-1 and TRBJ2-1; 9 nucleotides line up with TRBD1. From germline, CDR1 is SGHRS and CDR2 YFSETQ. The CDR3 sequence is 14 residues long. V trimming: 6 bases; J trimming: 4 bases; junction bases outside the gene matches: 5. The CDR3 DNA is TGCGCCAGCACCCGGGACAGGGATTACAATGAGCAGTTCTTC. This sequence encodes CASTRDRDYNEQFF.

Comment on this clonotype: At one end the junction does not follow the germline gene, possibly because of a read error. V gene TRBV20-1 combines with J gene TRBJ1-2; possible D gene TRBD1, 5 bases. Germline V gene data show CDR1 as DFQATT and CDR2 as SNEGSKA (reference sequence). The length of the CDR3 is 13 residues. CDR3 residues: CSARDRGNYGYTF. In nucleotides, the CDR3 is TGCAGTGCTAGAGATAGGGGCAACTACGGCTACACCTTC.

For this clonotype: A single base separates this from a much larger clone, so it may be a read error. The rearrangement joins TRBV7-2 to TRBJ2-3; D might be TRBD2 (6 bases). Germline V gene sequence: CDR1 SGHTA, CDR2 FQGNSA. V was clipped by 4 bases and J by 8 bases, with 16 bases between them. The CDR3 is made up of 14 amino acids. This chain's CDR3 is CASSSRPGVGTQYF. The DNA of the CDR3 is TGTGCCAGCAGCTCTAGACCGGGAGTAGGTACGCAGTATTTT.

V is TRBV28 and J is TRBJ2-4; D not resolved. V gave up 5 bases and J gave up 6 bases, with 20 bases separating them. This CDR3 comprises 16 residues. CDR1 and CDR2 (germline): MDHEN, SYDVKM. The DNA for the CDR3 is TGTGCCAGCAGTCCCCCCACGGGCAAACGAGGAAACATTCAGTACTTC. The encoded protein is CASSPPTGKRGNIQYF. The whole variable domain, remainder taken from reference TRBV28 and TRBJ2-4, is DVKVTQSSRYLVKRTGEKVFLECVQDMDHENMFWYRQDPGLGLRLIYFSYDVKMKEKGDIPEGYSVSREKKERFSLILESASTNQTSMYLCASSPPTGKRGNIQYFGAGTRLSVL.

This chain connects TRBV20-1 to TRBJ2-1, with a possible D match to TRBD1 (6 bases). V lost 6 bases and J 10 bases, leaving 28 bases between the germline ends. There are 16 residues in the CDR3. CDR1 is DFQATT, CDR2 SNEGSKA, per germline (reference sequence). The CDR3 region is CSARSRGSGLHREQFF. The CDR3 bases are TGCAGTGCCCGTTCCAGGGGTTCCGGACTCCATCGCGAGCAGTTCTTC.

V and J are TRBV15 and TRBJ2-3, with D maybe TRBD2 (6 bases). This CDR3 is 13 amino acids long. Trimming took 1 base from V and 4 from J, leaving 6 bases between them. Germline lookup yields CDR1 LNHNV and CDR2 YYDKDF (reference sequence). CDR3 in amino acids: CATSRAGADTQYF. The CDR3 DNA follows: TGTGCCACCAGCAGAGCGGGAGCAGATACGCAGTATTTT.

The V gene is TRBV18, the J gene TRBJ1-5, with D tentatively TRBD1 (5 bases). V lost 0 bases to trimming and J lost 3 bases, with 9 bases between them. CDR1 is KGHSH and CDR2 is LQKENI in the germline V gene. The CDR3 is 15 amino acids. The CDR3 bases are TGTGCCAGCTCACCACCCAGGGCCGCCAATCAGCCCCAGCATTTT. This translates into CASSPPRAANQPQHF.

J is TRBJ2-1 and V is TRBV12-3 or TRBV12-4; 11 bases match TRBD2. V lost 5 bases to trimming and J lost 0 bases; unmatched junction nucleotides: 9. The CDR3 covers 18 residues. The CDR3 region is CASSTSGRSVSSYNEQFF. The DNA of the CDR3 is TGTGCCAGCAGTACTAGCGGGAGAAGCGTCAGCTCCTACAATGAGCAGTTCTTC.

This clonotype was seen ten or more times. The CDR3 reads CASGGTGITETQYF. CDR3 nucleotide sequence: TGTGCCAGCGGAGGGACAGGGATTACGGAGACCCAGTACTTC. The chain employs TRBV6-2 or TRBV6-3 and TRBJ2-5, with 9 nucleotides matching TRBD1. The CDR3 runs 14 residues. From germline, CDR1 is MNHEY and CDR2 SVGEGT. After removal of 8 bases from V and 5 bases from J, the junction contained 9 bases not matched to a gene.

The chain employs TRBV7-9 and TRBJ2-3, with 7 positions matching TRBD2. The CDR3 runs to 15 residues. Germline-derived CDR1 and CDR2 are SEHNR and FQNEAQ (reference sequence). Germline trimming cut 2 bases from V and 8 bases from J; bases unmatched to any gene: 10. In DNA form, the CDR3 reads TGTGCCAGCAGCTTACTAGCGGCAGACAGAGCTACGCAGTATTTT. This codes for CASSLLAADRATQYF. The variable domain in full, with the rest retrieved from reference TRBV7-9 and TRBJ2-3, is DTGVSQNPRHKITKRGQNVTFRCDPISEHNRLYWYRQTLGQGPEFLTYFQNEAQLEKSRLLSDRFSAERPKGSFSTLEIQRTEQGDSAMYLCASSLLAADRATQYFGPGTRLTVL.

As to this clonotype: A much larger clone sits a single nucleotide away, making a read error possible. The chain has TRBV27 and TRBJ2-6; D is uncertain. Per germline, CDR1 MNHEY and CDR2 SMNVEV (reference sequence). This CDR3 contains 15 residues. V was trimmed by 6 bases and J by 2 bases, leaving 11 bases between them. In nucleotides, the CDR3 is TGTGCCAGCAGACTTGGTAGGACTGGGGCCAACGTCCTGACTTTC. It encodes CASRLGRTGANVLTF.

In nucleotides, the CDR3 is TGTGCCAGCAGTCTCGACAGGGCTCGGTACGAGCAGTACTTC. It is translated as CASSLDRARYEQYF. The rearrangement joins TRBV27 to TRBJ2-7, with 7 bases identical to TRBD1. V shed 5 bases, J shed 4 bases, and the junction held 8 bases outside the gene matches. Germline CDR1 reads MNHEY; CDR2 reads SMNVEV (reference sequence). The length of the CDR3 is 14 residues.

The chain couples TRBV4-1 to TRBJ2-7, with TRBD2 identical over 8 bases. CDR1 is MGHRA and CDR2 is YSYEKL in the germline V gene. V shed 2 bases, J shed 12 bases, and the junction held 12 bases outside the gene matches. The CDR3 extends over 14 amino acids. The chain's CDR3 is CASSQTTGGAHPYF. The CDR3 DNA follows: TGCGCCAGCAGCCAAACGACCGGGGGGGCGCATCCGTACTTC.

V gene TRBV24-1 combines with J gene TRBJ2-5, with D perhaps TRBD2 (5 bases). Germline CDR1 KGHDR, CDR2 SFDVKD. V lost 4 bases and J 3 bases, leaving 11 bases between the germline ends. The CDR3 length is 14 residues. The CDR3, as DNA: TGTGCCACCAGTGAGGCCCACGGGGAAGAGACCCAGTACTTC. It specifies CATSEAHGEETQYF.

The chain links TRBV6-6 to TRBJ2-1; 10 nucleotides agree with TRBD2. CDR3 length: 15 residues. V gave up 6 bases and J gave up 5 bases; unmatched junction bases: 7. Germline assignment: CDR1 MNHNY and CDR2 SVGAGI (reference sequence). The CDR3 region is CASRTFLAGDNEQFF. The CDR3 nucleotides are TGTGCCAGCAGAACCTTCCTAGCGGGAGACAATGAGCAGTTCTTC.

The chain combines TRBV5-1 with TRBJ1-4, with 8 bases identical to TRBD1. Germline V gene lookup returns CDR1 SGHRS and CDR2 YFSETQ. The CDR3 is made up of 14 amino acids. Unmatched junction bases numbered 5, after V lost 2 bases and J lost 8 bases. The CDR3 DNA follows: TGCGCCAGCAGCTTAGGACAGGGCCGAGAAAAACTGTTTTTT. It encodes CASSLGQGREKLFF.

The chain employs TRBV24-1 and TRBJ2-2; TRBD2 matches at 10 bases. Germline CDR1 reads KGHDR; CDR2 reads SFDVKD. The ends lost 4 bases at V and 2 bases at J; junction bases unmatched: 3. There are 16 residues in the CDR3. In DNA, the CDR3 is TGTGCCACCAGTGACCCTAGCGGGAGAAACACCGGGGAGCTGTTTTTT. It specifies CATSDPSGRNTGELFF.

This clonotype appeared a few times. The genes are TRBV4-3 and TRBJ2-7; the match to TRBD1 covers 7 bases. Germline V CDR1 and CDR2: LGHNA, YSLEER. The CDR3 is made up of 14 amino acids. J lost 4 bases, V lost 4 bases, and 7 bases had no gene match. The CDR3, as DNA: TGCGCCAGCAGCCTGACAGGGAACCGGTACGAGCAGTACTTC. It is translated as CASSLTGNRYEQYF.

Many counts were recorded for this clonotype. CDR3 in DNA: TGTGCCAGCAGCGGACAGGGGGGCCCTAGCACAGATACGCAGTATTTT. This codes for CASSGQGGPSTDTQYF. The chain has TRBV7-2 and TRBJ2-3; TRBD1 matches at 10 bases. The CDR3 has 16 residues. Germline V gene lookup returns CDR1 SGHTA and CDR2 FQGNSA. The V and J ends lost 5 bases and 0 bases, in that order; junction bases with no gene match: 5.

This chain joins TRBV14 and TRBJ2-7, with D maybe TRBD2 (5 bases). The CDR3 has 15 amino acids. Germline CDR1 and CDR2: SGHDN and FVKESK. V dropped 3 bases and J dropped 2 bases, with 14 bases sitting between them. The CDR3 reads CASSHLGDVAYEQYF. The CDR3 bases are TGTGCCAGCAGCCATTTGGGAGACGTAGCCTACGAGCAGTACTTC.

The genes are TRBV4-1 and TRBJ2-3; D is undetermined. CDR3 length: 15 residues. Trimming removed 0 bases at V and 4 bases at J, with 11 bases between. Looked up from germline, CDR1 is MGHRA and CDR2 is YSYEKL. The CDR3 region has the DNA TGCGCCAGCAGCCAAGACGGCACCGTAGCAGATACGCAGTATTTT. Translating gives CASSQDGTVADTQYF.

The chain has TRBV3-1 and TRBJ2-5; 9 positions agree with TRBD2. The DNA end is more similar to TRBJ2-7, so the J call may be wrong. The CDR3 contains 16 residues. CDR1 and CDR2 (germline): LGHDT, YNNKEL (reference sequence). This CDR3 reads CASSQYSGVAGAEQYF. CDR3 nucleotides: TGTGCCAGCAGCCAATACTCGGGGGTAGCGGGAGCCGAGCAGTACTTC.

The chain joins TRBV5-1 to TRBJ1-4, with D possibly TRBD1 on 6 matching bases. Trimming cost V 2 bases and J 0 bases, with 8 bases left between them. The germline gives CDR1 SGHRS, CDR2 YFSETQ. CDR3 length equals 15 residues. In DNA form, the CDR3 reads TGCGCCAGCAGCTTTCAGGGGACAACTAATGAAAAACTGTTTTTT. It encodes CASSFQGTTNEKLFF.